This TCR beta chain is from a study of CD8+ T cells in alopecia areata. Study observations and caveats: In scalp, tofacitinib significantly decreased clonality and expanded CD8+ clones among the top 100.

Trimming left V 7 bases short and J 8 bases short, with 18 bases between. This CDR3 is built from 13 residues. Germline V gene lookup returns CDR1 SQVTM and CDR2 ANQGSEA. Investigators isolated RNA and reverse transcribed it into cDNA to act as the sequencing template. Produced via immunoSEQ multiplex PCR; TCRdb's table is partial and in-frame only. The sample lists roughly 120,000 clones, roughly 63% seen once, with roughly 30% in the top ten. On this clone: The target antigen is unknown.

Treatment specified: oral pan-JAK inhibitor, 5-10 mg twice daily. Alopecia areata patients had lesional scalp punch biopsies and peripheral blood taken from them. This sample comprised CD8+ T cells sorted from blood, obtained at week 4, from a patient treated with tofacitinib. The J gene is TRBJ2-1, the V gene TRBV29-1; TRBD1 or TRBD2 may be the D gene (5 bases each). This receptor was obtained from a human donor with alopecia areata. The CDR3 DNA reads TGCAGCGCCCGGGACGGGGATTTCGATGAGCAGTTCTTC. Its translation: CSARDGDFDEQFF.